This TCR beta chain was documented in a study of regulatory T cells in long-lasting Graves disease. Construction of TCR beta libraries relied on iRepertoire HTBI primers and on Arm-PCR targeting CDR3 regions. TCRdb itself ran the multiplex PCR reads through MiXCR, one entry per CDR3 protein. The sample lists more than 450,000 distinct CDR3 sequences; about 12% were seen once. This clonotype was seen once. Time point given: newly diagnosed GD, antithyroid drugs for less than 3 months. RNA from PBMCs was the source of the TCR library. Patient provenance is recorded as an endocrinology department in Xi'an, China. These sequences were also reported in another study, on T cells in Graves' hyperthyroidism and ophthalmopathy. That paper notes: Diagnoses were established using clinical symptoms, serum thyroxine and TRAb, thyroid ultrasound and orbital computed tomography. During a first-round RT-PCR of the TCR CDR3, the HTBI primer set was used.

The sample in question was peripheral blood mononuclear cells (PBMCs), obtained at new diagnosis, from a patient treated with antithyroid drugs. The clonotype originates from a woman aged 25 to 39 with Graves disease.

The CDR3 loop reads CASSTGLAGNEQYF. Here the CDR3 DNA reads TGCGCCAGCAGCACTGGACTAGCGGGGAATGAGCAGTACTTC. The chain employs TRBV5-1 and TRBJ2-7, with 12 bases fitting TRBD2. The V gene end was trimmed by 4 bases and the J gene end by 7 bases; junction bases not matched to a gene: 6. The CDR3 has 14 amino acids. Germline V gene sequence: CDR1 SGHRS, CDR2 YFSETQ.